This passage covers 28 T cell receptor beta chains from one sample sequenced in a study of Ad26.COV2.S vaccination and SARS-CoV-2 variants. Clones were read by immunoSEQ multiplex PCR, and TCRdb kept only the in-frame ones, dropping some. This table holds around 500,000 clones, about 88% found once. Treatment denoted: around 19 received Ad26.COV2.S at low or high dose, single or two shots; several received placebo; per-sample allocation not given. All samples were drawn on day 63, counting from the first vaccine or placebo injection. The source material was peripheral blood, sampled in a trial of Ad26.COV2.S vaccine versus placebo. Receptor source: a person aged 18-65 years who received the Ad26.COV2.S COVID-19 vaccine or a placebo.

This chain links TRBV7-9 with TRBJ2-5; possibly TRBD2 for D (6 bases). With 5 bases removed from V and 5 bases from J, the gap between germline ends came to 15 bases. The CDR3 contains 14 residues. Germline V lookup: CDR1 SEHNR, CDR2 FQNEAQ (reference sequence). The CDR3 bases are TGTGCCAGCAGCGACCCCAGGGAGGTGGAGACCCAGTACTTC. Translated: CASSDPREVETQYF.

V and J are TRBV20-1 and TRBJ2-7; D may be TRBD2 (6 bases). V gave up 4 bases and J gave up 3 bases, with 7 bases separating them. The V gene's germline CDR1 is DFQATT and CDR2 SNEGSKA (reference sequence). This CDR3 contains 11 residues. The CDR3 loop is CSAIGGYEQYF. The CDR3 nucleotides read TGCAGTGCTATCGGGGGCTACGAGCAGTACTTC.

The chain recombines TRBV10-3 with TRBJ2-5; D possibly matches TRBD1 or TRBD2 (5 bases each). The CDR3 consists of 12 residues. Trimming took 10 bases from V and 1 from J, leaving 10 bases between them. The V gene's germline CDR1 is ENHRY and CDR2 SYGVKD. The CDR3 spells CATRDAQETQYF. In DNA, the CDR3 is TGTGCCACCCGGGACGCCCAAGAGACCCAGTACTTC.

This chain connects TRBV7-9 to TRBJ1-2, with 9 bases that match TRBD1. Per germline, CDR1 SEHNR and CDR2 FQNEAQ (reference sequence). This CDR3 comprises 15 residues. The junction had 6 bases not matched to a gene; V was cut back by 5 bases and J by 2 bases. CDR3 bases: TGTGCCAGCAGCGCCCGGGGACAGGGCAACTATGGCTACACCTTC. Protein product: CASSARGQGNYGYTF.

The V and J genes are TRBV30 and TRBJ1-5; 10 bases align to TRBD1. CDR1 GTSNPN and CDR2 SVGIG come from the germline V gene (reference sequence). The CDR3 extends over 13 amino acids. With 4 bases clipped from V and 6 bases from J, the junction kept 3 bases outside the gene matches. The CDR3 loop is CAWKGQGLQPQHF. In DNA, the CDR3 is TGTGCCTGGAAGGGACAGGGGCTTCAGCCCCAGCATTTT.

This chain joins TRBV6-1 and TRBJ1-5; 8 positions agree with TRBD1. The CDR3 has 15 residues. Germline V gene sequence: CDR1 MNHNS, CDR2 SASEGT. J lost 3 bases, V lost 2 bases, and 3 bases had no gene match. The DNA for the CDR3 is TGTGCCAGCAGTGAACTGGACAGGGTCAATCAGCCCCAGCATTTT. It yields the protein CASSELDRVNQPQHF.

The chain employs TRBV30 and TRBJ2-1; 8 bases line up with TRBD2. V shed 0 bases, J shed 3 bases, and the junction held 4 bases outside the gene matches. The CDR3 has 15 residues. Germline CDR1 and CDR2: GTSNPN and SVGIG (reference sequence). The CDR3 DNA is TGTGCCTGGAGTGTCTCACTAGCGGTCTACAATGAGCAGTTCTTC. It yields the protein CAWSVSLAVYNEQFF.

This CDR3 is CASSLAGTYNEQFF. The CDR3 DNA is TGTGCCAGCTCACTTGCAGGGACCTACAATGAGCAGTTCTTC. V and J are TRBV18 and TRBJ2-1; D possibly corresponds to TRBD1 (5 bases). The CDR3 totals 14 residues. CDR1 is KGHSH and CDR2 is LQKENI in the germline V gene. Deletions cut 4 bases from V and 2 bases from J, with 9 bases between.

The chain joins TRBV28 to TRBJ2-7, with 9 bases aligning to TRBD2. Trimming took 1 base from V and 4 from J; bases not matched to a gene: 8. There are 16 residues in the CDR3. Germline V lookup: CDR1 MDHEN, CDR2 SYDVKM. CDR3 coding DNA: TGTGCCAGCAGTTTATTTGGAACTAGCGGGTCATACGAGCAGTACTTC. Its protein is CASSLFGTSGSYEQYF.

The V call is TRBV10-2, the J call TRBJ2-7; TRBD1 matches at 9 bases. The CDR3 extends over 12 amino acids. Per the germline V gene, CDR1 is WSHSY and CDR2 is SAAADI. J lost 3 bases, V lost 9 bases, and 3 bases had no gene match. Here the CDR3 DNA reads TGCGCCAGTACAGGGGGCAGCTACGAGCAGTACTTC. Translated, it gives CASTGGSYEQYF.

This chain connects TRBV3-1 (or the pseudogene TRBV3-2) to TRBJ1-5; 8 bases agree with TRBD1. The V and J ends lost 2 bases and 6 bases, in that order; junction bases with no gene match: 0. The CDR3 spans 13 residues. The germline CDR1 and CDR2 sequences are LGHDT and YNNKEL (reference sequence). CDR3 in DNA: TGTGCCAGCAGCCAACAGGGGGCTCAGCCCCAGCATTTT. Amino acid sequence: CASSQQGAQPQHF.

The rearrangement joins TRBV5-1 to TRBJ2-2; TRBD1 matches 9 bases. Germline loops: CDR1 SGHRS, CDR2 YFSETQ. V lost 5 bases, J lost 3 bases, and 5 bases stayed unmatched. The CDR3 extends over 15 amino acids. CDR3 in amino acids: CASRLGTGHTGELFF. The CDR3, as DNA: TGCGCCAGCAGACTCGGGACAGGGCACACCGGGGAGCTGTTTTTT.

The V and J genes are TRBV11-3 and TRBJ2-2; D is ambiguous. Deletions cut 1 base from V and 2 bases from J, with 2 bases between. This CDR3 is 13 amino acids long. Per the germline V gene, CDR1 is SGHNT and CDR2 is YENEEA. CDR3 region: CASSLVNTGELFF. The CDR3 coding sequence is TGTGCCAGCAGCTTAGTTAACACCGGGGAGCTGTTTTTT.

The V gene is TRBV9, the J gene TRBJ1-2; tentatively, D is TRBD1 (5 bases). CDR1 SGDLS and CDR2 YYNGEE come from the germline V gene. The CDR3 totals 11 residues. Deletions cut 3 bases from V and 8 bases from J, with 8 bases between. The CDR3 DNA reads TGTGCCAGCAGCGCGTGGGACGGCTACACCTTC. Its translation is CASSAWDGYTF.

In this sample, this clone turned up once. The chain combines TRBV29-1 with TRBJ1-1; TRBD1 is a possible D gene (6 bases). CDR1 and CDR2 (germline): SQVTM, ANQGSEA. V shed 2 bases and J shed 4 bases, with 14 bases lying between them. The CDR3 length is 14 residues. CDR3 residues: CSVEKIGQFTEAFF. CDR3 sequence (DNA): TGCAGCGTTGAAAAAATAGGACAGTTCACTGAAGCTTTCTTT.

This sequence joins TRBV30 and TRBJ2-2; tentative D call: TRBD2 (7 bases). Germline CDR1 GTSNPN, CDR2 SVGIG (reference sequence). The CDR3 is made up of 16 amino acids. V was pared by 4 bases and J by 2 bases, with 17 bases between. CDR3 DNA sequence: TGTGCCTGGACCCACAGGTGGGGGGGCAACACCGGGGAGCTGTTTTTT. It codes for CAWTHRWGGNTGELFF.

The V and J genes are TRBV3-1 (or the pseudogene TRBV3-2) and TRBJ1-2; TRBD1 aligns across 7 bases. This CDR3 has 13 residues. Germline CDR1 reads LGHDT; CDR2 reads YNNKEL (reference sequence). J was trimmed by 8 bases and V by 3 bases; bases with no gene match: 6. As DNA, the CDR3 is TGTGCCAGCAGCCACAATAGGGACAGAGGCTACACCTTC. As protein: CASSHNRDRGYTF.

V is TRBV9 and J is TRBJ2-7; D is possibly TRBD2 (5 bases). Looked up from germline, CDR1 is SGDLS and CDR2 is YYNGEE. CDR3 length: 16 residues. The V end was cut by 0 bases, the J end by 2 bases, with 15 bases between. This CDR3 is CASSVEGGSWTYEQYF. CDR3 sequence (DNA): TGTGCCAGCAGCGTAGAGGGCGGGTCTTGGACCTACGAGCAGTACTTC.

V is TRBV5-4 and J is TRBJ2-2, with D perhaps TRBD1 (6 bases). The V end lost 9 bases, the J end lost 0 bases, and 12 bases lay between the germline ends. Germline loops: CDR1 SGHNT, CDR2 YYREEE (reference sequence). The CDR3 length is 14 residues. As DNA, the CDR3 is TGTGCCACACGCAAGGGGGCGAACACCGGGGAGCTGTTTTTT. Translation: CATRKGANTGELFF. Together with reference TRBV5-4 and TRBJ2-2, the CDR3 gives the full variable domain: ETGVTQSPTHLIKTRGQQVTLRCSSQSGHNTVSWYQQALGQGPQFIFQYYREEENGRGNFPPRFSGLQFPNYSSELNVNALELDDSALYLCATRKGANTGELFFGEGSRLTVL.

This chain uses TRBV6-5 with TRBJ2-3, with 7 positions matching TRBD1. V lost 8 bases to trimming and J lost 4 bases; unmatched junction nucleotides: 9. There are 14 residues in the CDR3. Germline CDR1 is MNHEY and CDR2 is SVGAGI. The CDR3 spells CASRDSLRADTQYF. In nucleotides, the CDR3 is TGTGCCAGCCGGGACAGTTTAAGGGCAGATACGCAGTATTTT.

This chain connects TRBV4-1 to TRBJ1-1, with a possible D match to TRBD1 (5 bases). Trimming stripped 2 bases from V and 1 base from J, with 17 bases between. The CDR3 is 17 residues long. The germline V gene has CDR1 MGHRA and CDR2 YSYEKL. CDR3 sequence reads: CASSQLSVRQPNTEAFF. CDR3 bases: TGCGCCAGCAGCCAACTCTCGGTCCGACAGCCGAACACTGAAGCTTTCTTT.

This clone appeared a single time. CDR3: CASSYGDSNQPQHF. In nucleotides, the CDR3 is TGCGCCAGCAGCTACGGGGATAGCAATCAGCCCCAGCATTTT. The chain is built from TRBV5-1 and TRBJ1-5; no firm D call. V dropped 3 bases and J dropped 0 bases, with 7 bases sitting between them. Germline loops: CDR1 SGHRS, CDR2 YFSETQ. The CDR3 consists of 14 residues.

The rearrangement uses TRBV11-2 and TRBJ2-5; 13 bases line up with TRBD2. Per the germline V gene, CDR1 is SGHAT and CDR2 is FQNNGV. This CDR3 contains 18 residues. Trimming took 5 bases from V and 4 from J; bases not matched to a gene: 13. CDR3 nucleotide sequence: TGTGCCAGCAGCCAATCGTGGACTAGCGGGAGTTCAGGAGAGACCCAGTACTTC. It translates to CASSQSWTSGSSGETQYF.

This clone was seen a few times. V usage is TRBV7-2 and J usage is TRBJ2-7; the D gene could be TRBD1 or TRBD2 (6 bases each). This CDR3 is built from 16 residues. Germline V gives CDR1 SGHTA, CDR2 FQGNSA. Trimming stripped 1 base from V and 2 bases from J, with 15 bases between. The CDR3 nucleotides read TGTGCCAGCAGCTTAGGGAAGGGGGGCGGAACCTACGAGCAGTACTTC. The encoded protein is CASSLGKGGGTYEQYF.

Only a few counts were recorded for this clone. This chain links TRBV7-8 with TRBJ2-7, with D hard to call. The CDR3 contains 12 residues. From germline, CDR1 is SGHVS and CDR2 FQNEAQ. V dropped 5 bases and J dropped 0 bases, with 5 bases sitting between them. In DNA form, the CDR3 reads TGTGCCAGCAGCCTAAGCTCCTACGAGCAGTACTTC. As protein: CASSLSSYEQYF.

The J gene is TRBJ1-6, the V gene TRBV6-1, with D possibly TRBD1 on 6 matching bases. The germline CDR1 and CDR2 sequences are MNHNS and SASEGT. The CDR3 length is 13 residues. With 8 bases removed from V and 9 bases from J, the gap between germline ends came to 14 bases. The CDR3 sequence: CASRSQGLSPLHF. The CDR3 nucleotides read TGTGCCAGCCGATCACAGGGTCTTTCACCCCTCCACTTT.

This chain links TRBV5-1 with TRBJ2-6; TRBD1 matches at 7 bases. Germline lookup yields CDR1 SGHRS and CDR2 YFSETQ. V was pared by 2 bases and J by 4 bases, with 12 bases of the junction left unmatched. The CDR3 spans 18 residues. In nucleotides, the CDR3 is TGCGCCAGCAGCTTAACAGGGGCCGCAAGGAGCGGGGCCAACGTCCTGACTTTC. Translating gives CASSLTGAARSGANVLTF. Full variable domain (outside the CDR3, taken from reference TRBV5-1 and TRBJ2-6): KAGVTQTPRYLIKTRGQQVTLSCSPISGHRSVSWYQQTPGQGLQFLFEYFSETQRNKGNFPGRFSGRQFSNSRSEMNVSTLELGDSALYLCASSLTGAARSGANVLTFGAGSRLTVL.

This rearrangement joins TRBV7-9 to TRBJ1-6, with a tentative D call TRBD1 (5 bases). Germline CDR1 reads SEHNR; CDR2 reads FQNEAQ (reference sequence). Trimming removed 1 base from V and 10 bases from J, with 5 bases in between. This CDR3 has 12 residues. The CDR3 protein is CASSLGQSPLHF. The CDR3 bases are TGTGCCAGCAGCTTAGGACAGTCACCCCTCCACTTT.